Described below is a single T cell receptor beta chain sequence and its context. The CDR3 is 15 amino acids. CDR1 is DFQATT, CDR2 SNEGSKA, per germline (reference sequence). V was clipped by 3 bases and J by 4 bases; unmatched bases: 5. The sample is drawn from a study of blood T cell repertoires in COVID-19. Generated by immunoSEQ multiplex PCR, the TCRdb table keeps only in-frame clones and is missing some. The profile shows some 130,000 clones, approximately 83% of them singletons. This receptor was taken from a man aged 40-50 years with active or convalescent COVID-19. Input material: peripheral blood. This chain uses TRBV20-1 with TRBJ1-6; 8 nucleotides line up with TRBD1. CDR3 coding DNA: TGCAGTGCTAGTCTACAGGGGGTTTATAATTCACCCCTCCACTTT. Amino acids: CSASLQGVYNSPLHF.